These T cell receptor beta chains were read from a single sample in a study of blood T cell repertoires in COVID-19. Sequenced by immunoSEQ multiplex PCR; TCRdb stores in-frame clones only, minus some. The sample yields approximately 300,000 clones, 90% seen once. What was sequenced was PBMCs or T cells enriched from blood (not recorded which). Source of these receptors: a woman between 18 and 29 years old with acute COVID-19. The CDR3 runs from the conserved cysteine through the conserved F or W. D genes are given only for firm matches. Size is stated for part of the rows, as once, few or many counts, or as a class when the clone is expanded.

abundance,v_gene,d_gene,j_gene,CDR3nt,CDR3aa
NA,TRBV10-3,TRBD1,TRBJ1-1,TGTGCCATCACCCCGACAGGGGAAATGAACACTGAAGCTTTCTTT,CAITPTGEMNTEAFF
NA,TRBV28,TRBD1,TRBJ1-5,TGTGCCAGCAGTTTTCCGACAGGGGAGAGATATAGGAGCAATCAGCCCCAGCATTTT,CASSFPTGERYRSNQPQHF
NA,TRBV19,TRBD1,TRBJ2-2,TGTGCCAGTAGACAGGGGGCATACACCGGGGAGCTGTTTTTT,CASRQGAYTGELFF
NA,TRBV11-3,NA,TRBJ2-1,TGTGCCAGCAGCTCCGACAGGCTTTACAATGAGCAGTTCTTC,CASSSDRLYNEQFF
NA,TRBV18,NA,TRBJ1-1,TGTGCCAGCTCACGGGGGGGAGCCACTGAAGCTTTCTTT,CASSRGGATEAFF
NA,TRBV4-1,TRBD2,TRBJ2-1,TGCGCCAGCAGCCAAGAGGAATGGAGCGGGAGGGCCGTCGATGAGCAGTTCTTC,CASSQEEWSGRAVDEQFF
NA,TRBV28,TRBD1,TRBJ2-1,TGTGCCAGCAGTTTGGGACAGGGTATCGGAAGGACCGATGAGCAGTTCTTC,CASSLGQGIGRTDEQFF
NA,TRBV11-3,NA,TRBJ1-2,TGTGCCAGCAGCTTAGGGGAGTATGGCTACACCTTC,CASSLGEYGYTF
NA,TRBV2,NA,TRBJ1-6,TGTGCCAGCAGGGACAGTTTATCGACCCTCCACTTT,CASRDSLSTLHF
NA,TRBV18,NA,TRBJ1-2,TGTGCCAGCTCACTATATGGGCCGGGGCAGGGGAATAACTATGGCTACACCTTC,CASSLYGPGQGNNYGYTF
once,TRBV29-1,NA,TRBJ2-1,TGCAGCCCGGGACTTTCCTCCTCCTACAATGAGCAGTTCTTC,CSPGLSSSYNEQFF
NA,TRBV5-1,TRBD1,TRBJ2-1,TGCGCCAGCAGCTTGCAGGGGGTGAATGAGCAGTTCTTC,CASSLQGVNEQFF
NA,TRBV7-9,NA,TRBJ1-2,TGTGCCAGCAGCGTTACAGTTAGCTATGGCTACACCTTC,CASSVTVSYGYTF
NA,TRBV18,NA,TRBJ1-1,TGTGCCAGCTCACCGTCGTCGGGGGTTGAAGCTTTCTTT,CASSPSSGVEAFF
NA,TRBV28,TRBD2,TRBJ2-7,TGTGCCAGCAAAAGAGGACTAGCGGGCGGCGAGCAGTACTTC,CASKRGLAGGEQYF
few,TRBV18,TRBD1,TRBJ1-2,TGTGCCAGCTCACCAACTTCCGGACAGGGCTATGGCTACACCTTC,CASSPTSGQGYGYTF